The rows below give T cell receptor beta chains drawn from one sample of a study of blood T cell repertoires in COVID-19. Here immunoSEQ multiplex PCR was the method, and the copy in TCRdb shows in-frame clones only, minus some. Of approximately 210,000 clones in the sample, roughly four fifths were seen once. What was sequenced was peripheral blood. These receptors originate from a woman between 35 and 50 years old with acute or convalescent COVID-19. The CDR3 runs from the conserved cysteine through the conserved F or W. D genes are given only for firm matches. Expanded clones get a size class; other rows say once, few or many, or leave the size out.

j_call | d_call | clone_size | v_call | cdr3_aa | cdr3_nt
TRBJ2-2 | TRBD2 | - | TRBV7-9 | CASREAGGANTGELFF | TGTGCCAGCAGGGAAGCGGGAGGGGCGAACACCGGGGAGCTGTTTTTT
TRBJ1-2 | - | - | TRBV21-1 | CASSKERSLDYGYTF | TGTGCCAGCAGCAAAGAGAGGAGTCTCGACTATGGCTACACCTTC
TRBJ2-1 | TRBD2 | - | TRBV29-1 | CSAELAGGQYNEQFF | TGCAGCGCCGAACTAGCGGGGGGCCAATACAATGAGCAGTTCTTC
TRBJ1-4 | - | - | TRBV2 | CASMGGAATNEKLFF | TGTGCCAGCATGGGGGGGGCGGCAACTAATGAAAAACTGTTTTTT
TRBJ2-5 | TRBD2 | - | TRBV11-2 | CASSLASGVVQETQYF | TGTGCCAGCAGCTTAGCTAGCGGGGTTGTCCAAGAGACCCAGTACTTC
TRBJ2-5 | - | once | TRBV7-8 | CASSQGLLKEETQYF | TGTGCCAGCAGCCAAGGACTGTTAAAGGAGGAGACCCAGTACTTC
TRBJ1-2 | - | - | TRBV12-5 | CASGQGIGYGYTF | TGTGCTAGTGGTCAGGGGATCGGCTATGGCTACACCTTC
TRBJ1-5 | - | few | TRBV6-5 | CASSKRGNQPQHF | TGTGCCAGCTCCAAGCGGGGGAATCAGCCCCAGCATTTT
TRBJ1-5 | - | - | TRBV6-5 | CASSYSQGGQPQHF | TGTGCCAGCAGTTACTCTCAGGGAGGACAGCCCCAGCATTTT
TRBJ2-7 | - | - | TRBV29-1 | CSVDSSSTSYEQYF | TGCAGCGTTGATTCTTCTAGCACCTCCTACGAGCAGTACTTC
TRBJ1-2 | - | - | TRBV15 | CATSRDPRNYGYTF | TGTGCCACCAGCAGAGATCCCCGGAACTATGGCTACACCTTC
TRBJ2-3 | TRBD1 | - | TRBV29-1 | CSVPRGSEDTQYF | TGCAGCGTCCCCAGGGGGTCAGAGGATACGCAGTATTTT
TRBJ2-1 | TRBD2 | - | TRBV5-1 | CASTSGGGGEQFF | TGCGCCAGCACCTCCGGGGGGGGAGGTGAGCAGTTCTTC
TRBJ2-3 | - | - | TRBV5-1 | CAIIHDRTDTQYF | TGCGCCATCATTCACGACAGGACGGATACGCAGTATTTT
TRBJ2-7 | - | - | TRBV2 | CASSDSQASSYEQYF | TGTGCCAGCAGTGATTCTCAGGCGAGCTCCTACGAGCAGTACTTC
TRBJ1-6 | - | - | TRBV19 | CASTLGPTNSPLHF | TGTGCCAGTACTCTAGGCCCTACCAATTCACCCCTCCACTTT
TRBJ2-4 | - | once | TRBV21-1 | CASSKWSTGLLAKNIQYF | TGTGCCAGCAGCAAATGGAGCACAGGGCTCTTAGCCAAAAACATTCAGTACTTC
TRBJ1-6 | TRBD1 | - | TRBV6-6 | CASSYGGQGNSPLHF | TGTGCCAGCAGTTATGGGGGACAGGGAAATTCACCCCTCCACTTT
TRBJ1-3 | TRBD1 | - | TRBV9 | CASSTRDRASGNTIYF | TGTGCCAGCAGCACTCGGGACAGGGCTTCTGGAAACACCATATATTTT
TRBJ2-7 | TRBD1 | - | TRBV6-5 | CASSRDRGEQYF | TGTGCCAGCAGTCGGGACAGGGGCGAGCAGTACTTC
TRBJ2-7 | TRBD2 | - | TRBV19 | CASSDTSGPTYEQYF | TGTGCCAGTAGTGATACTAGCGGACCGACCTACGAGCAGTACTTC
TRBJ2-7 | - | few | TRBV12-5 | CASGLASSGSYEQYF | TGTGCTAGTGGTCTCGCCTCGAGTGGTTCCTACGAGCAGTACTTC
TRBJ2-2 | TRBD1 | - | TRBV4-1 | CASSHPGQGAITGELFF | TGCGCCAGCAGCCACCCGGGACAGGGGGCGATAACCGGGGAGCTGTTTTTT
TRBJ1-6 | - | - | TRBV2 | CASPPQRGARNSPLHF | TGTGCCAGCCCACCCCAACGGGGGGCAAGGAATTCACCCCTCCACTTT
TRBJ1-5 | TRBD1 | - | TRBV7-2 | CASSSRDRGGTYSNQPQHF | TGTGCCAGCAGCTCCCGGGACAGGGGAGGGACTTATAGCAATCAGCCCCAGCATTTT
TRBJ1-2 | TRBD1 | - | TRBV6-6 | CASTEDRAYGYTF | TGTGCCAGCACCGAAGACAGGGCCTATGGCTACACCTTC
TRBJ1-5 | TRBD1 | once | TRBV30 | CAWSAGTGNQPQHF | TGTGCCTGGAGTGCTGGGACAGGGAATCAGCCCCAGCATTTT
TRBJ2-1 | - | - | TRBV5-1 | CASSPRGQSRGEQFF | TGCGCCAGCAGCCCCCGCGGGCAATCTAGAGGTGAGCAGTTCTTC
TRBJ2-2 | TRBD2 | - | TRBV12-5 | CASGLVLPGGTGELFF | TGTGCTAGTGGTTTGGTACTCCCGGGGGGAACCGGGGAGCTGTTTTTT